The rows below give T cell receptor beta chains drawn from one sample of a study of T cell repertoires in cytomegalovirus infection. MiXCR, run by TCRdb on the reads, gives a single entry per CDR3 protein. This repertoire shows 150,000 to 200,000 distinct CDR3 sequences, approximately 14% found once; its top ten account for about a quarter. Sequenced input: PBMCs. All receptors come from a human donor in good health (CMV status not recorded). Some clones in this sample may be carry-over from other donors' samples. Both conserved end residues are part of each CDR3. Each record gives: J gene, V gene, CDR3 protein.

TRBJ2-4	TRBV20-1	CSAREGMVRDIQYF
TRBJ1-2	TRBV29-1	CSVKQGRVYTF
TRBJ2-5	TRBV11-2	CASSLDPDPLSETQYF
TRBJ2-7	TRBV6-2/TRBV6-3	CASSYRREDYEQYF
TRBJ2-7	TRBV6-8	CASSYIPYEQYF
TRBJ2-1	TRBV4-2	CASSRTGLAGANEQFF
TRBJ1-5	TRBV7-9	CASSSSGNQPQHF
TRBJ1-5	TRBV7-2	CASSLWGQNSNQPQHF
TRBJ2-5	TRBV20-1	CSARDVGIGETQYF
TRBJ1-4	TRBV20-1	CSALKGANEKLFF
TRBJ1-2	TRBV9	CASSVYEGGYGYTF
TRBJ2-7	TRBV6-2/TRBV6-3	CASSYSSGRSNEQYF
TRBJ1-5	TRBV4-1	CASSQGPASGPQHF
TRBJ1-5	TRBV6-2/TRBV6-3	CASSTDSAKNSNQPQHF
TRBJ2-3	TRBV20-1	CSARPLADGLTDTQYF
TRBJ2-7	TRBV6-1	CASSPGTGLEQYF
TRBJ1-1	TRBV28	CASLSSSLGITEAFF
TRBJ2-3	TRBV7-2	CASSPGTGTDTQYF
TRBJ2-1	TRBV6-2/TRBV6-3	CASSPRLRSTRNEQFF
TRBJ2-2	TRBV11-2	CASRRGQGRTGELFF
TRBJ2-7	TRBV29-1	CSVESGTGGQPYEQYF
TRBJ1-5	TRBV7-2	CASSLEVGNQPQHF
TRBJ1-5	TRBV7-9	CASSLRAQPQHF
TRBJ2-2	TRBV7-8	CASSLASGRGYGGELFF
TRBJ2-7	TRBV7-3	CASGLTGGGGEQYF
TRBJ1-5	TRBV20-1	CSARDQGRQPQHF
TRBJ2-3	TRBV12-3/TRBV12-4	CASSLGAGGGTDTQYF
TRBJ1-6	TRBV20-1	CSASPSSPTGVGTLHF